This T cell receptor beta chain derives from a study of CD8 T cell repertoires and HIV-1 epitope variants (dated by TCRdb to the early 2020s). A note on the overall study: In separate culture wells, T cells were stimulated with each of twenty-five peptides that represented autologous and known Gag and Nef epitope variants. A total of approximately 89 T cell cultures were run, with each culture condition performed in triplicate except for one peptide, which was performed in duplicate. The cultures were grown for less than 11 days in IMDM with gentamicin, and half of the media was changed on days 3 and 7 with IL-2, IL-7 and IL-15 added. An aliquot of 1M T cells was saved as an uncultured baseline condition, separate from the approximately 80 T cell cultures. T cells were enriched with the EasySep Human T Cell Enrichment Kit and co-cultured with equal numbers of autologous T cell-negative cells as antigen-presenting cells. Three Gag epitope families and Nef HW9 and YT9 were included among the tested epitopes. A CMV, EBV and flu peptide pool, the Ebola AY9 epitope as negative control, and a no-peptide well were included as control conditions. What the research found in general, with its limitations: The assay identified only TCR beta chains and indicated proliferation to antigen, not T cell function or cytokine profile. Of the nine antigen-specific TCR beta clonotypes identified, roughly 6 appeared cross-reactive for autologous or known escape epitope variants. Five clonotypes recognized the Nef KF9 family and one clonotype recognized the HW9 family, while no responses were seen to the TAALDMSHF plasma variant.

The EasySep Human CD8+ T Cell Enrichment Kit was used on day 10 to isolate CD8+ T cells from every culture. CDR1 is given as SEHNR and CDR2 as FQNEAQ, both from the germline V gene (reference sequence). V is cut back by 5 bases and J by 3 bases, with 3 bases in the junction unmatched. The cysteine opens and the phenylalanine closes a CDR3 of 14 amino acids. Of the read, only the CDR3 DNA is kept; its 42 bases are in frame from base 1. The table lists this clone with a few counts. Its antigen is not yet known. Within one base of it there is no much larger clone, and no base qualities were kept. Sequencing of TCR beta CDR3 regions was performed at survey depth on the immunoSEQ platform. The QIAamp DNA micro kit was used to extract genomic DNA from every cultured and uncultured CD8+ T cell population. In the source study's methods: Samples with under 5,000 productive reads were excluded, and this exclusion removed about 7% of the 75 HIV peptide-stimulated cultures. Sequences were trimmed to CDR3 by a MANAFEST web app, and nonproductive sequences, CDR3s under 5 amino acids, and sequences not starting with C or ending with F/W were removed. Antigen-specific clonotypes had to expand in at least 2 of 3 replicates versus no-peptide control at FDR 0.01, only within one epitope family. In addition, a specific clonotype needed a frequency at least fivefold higher than in wells stimulated with peptides from other epitope families. Held by TCRdb, this immuneACCESS table contains in-frame sequences only and omits some clones. Under half of the omission traces to an unresolved V gene where checked; the cause of the rest is unknown. The V and J calls and clone size are taken from that table; D and trimming were inferred from the DNA. The sample contains roughly 5,300 clones, 60% to 80% of them found a single time. Jointly, the top ten make up 42% of the sample.

Sequences were obtained from cultured CD8+ T cells derived from PBMCs. The TCR originated in a male donor with HIV. The chain is assembled from TRBV7-9 and TRBJ2-7, and 11 junctional nucleotides match TRBD2. For the CDR3, the sequence is CASSPTSGIYEQYF. The DNA sequence is given as TGTGCCAGCAGCCCGACTAGCGGGATCTACGAGCAGTACTTC.